Each of the 3 T cell receptor beta chains below was sequenced from the same sample in a study of T cell clonality in common variable immunodeficiency. The data were produced by immunoSEQ multiplex PCR, yet TCRdb's version contains in-frame clones alone and is incomplete. The data show roughly 48,000 clones, none appearing only once, with around 3.7% held by the ten largest. Input material: peripheral blood mononuclear cells. The receptors shown here come from a person aged 18 to 75 in good health.

This clone appeared many times. The sequence runs out 3 residues before the end of the CDR3; the remainder is reconstructed from the germline J gene. This chain connects TRBV7-2 to TRBJ1-1; D uncertain. CDR3 length equals 13 residues. The V end was cut by 1 base, the J end by 1 base, with 4 bases between. Germline-derived CDR1 and CDR2 are SGHTA and FQGNSA. This chain's CDR3 is CASSLGRNTEAFF. The DNA read from the CDR3 is TGTGCCAGCAGCTTAGGCAGGAACACTGAA.

Many counts were recorded for this clone. Coverage ceases 3 residues before the CDR3 finishes, and the germline J gene fills in the end. The V call is TRBV11-2, the J call TRBJ2-3; 7 bases agree with TRBD1. CDR1 and CDR2 (germline): SGHAT, FQNNGV. The ends lost 4 bases at V and 1 base at J; junction bases unmatched: 2. The CDR3 has 14 residues. The CDR3 here is CASSSGQGTDTQYF. The covered CDR3 bases are TGTGCCAGCAGCTCCGGACAGGGCACAGATACG.

This clone was observed at least ten times. The read ends 3 residues shy of where the CDR3 ends; the end is completed using the germline J gene. The chain couples TRBV5-1 to TRBJ2-3; 10 bases are a match to TRBD1. Trimming removed 7 bases from V and 3 bases from J; junction bases left unmatched: 5. The CDR3 extends over 14 amino acids. Per the germline V gene, CDR1 is SGHRS and CDR2 is YFSETQ. CDR3 sequence reads: CASCRQGATDTQYF. The part of the CDR3 DNA that was read is TGCGCCAGCTGCCGACAGGGGGCTACAGATACG.